These 10 T cell receptor beta chains were sequenced from one sample in a study of PD-1 blockade in classical Hodgkin lymphoma. This sample's time point: cycle 4 day 1 (C4D1), after 6 weeks of nivolumab. Relapses following autologous stem cell transplantation were seen in all patients, with brentuximab vedotin exposure varying. TCRdb keeps only in-frame clones here, not all; method: immunoSEQ multiplex PCR. The sample shows about 96,000 clones, 93% of them seen only once. The sequenced sample was peripheral blood mononuclear cells (PBMCs), obtained before the fourth cycle of nivolumab. All receptors come from a human donor with classical Hodgkin lymphoma.

The gene calls are TRBV11-2 and TRBJ1-4; no reliable D call. The CDR3 sequence is 16 residues long. Trimming removed 1 base at V and 5 bases at J, with 14 bases between. Germline V gene sequence: CDR1 SGHAT, CDR2 FQNNGV. The CDR3 loop reads CASSLGAGRVNEKLFF. The DNA for the CDR3 is TGTGCCAGCAGCTTAGGGGCGGGTAGGGTGAATGAAAAACTGTTTTTT.

This chain joins TRBV2 and TRBJ2-1, with 11 nucleotides matching TRBD2. The CDR3 has 16 residues. Germline V gene data show CDR1 as SNHLY and CDR2 as FYNNEI. The V gene end was trimmed by 5 bases and the J gene end by 1 base; junction bases not matched to a gene: 4. The CDR3 region has the DNA TGTGCCAGCAGTTTAGCGGGAGGGCTATCCTACAATGAGCAGTTCTTC. Translation: CASSLAGGLSYNEQFF.

V gene TRBV7-9 combines with J gene TRBJ2-3; D is perhaps TRBD2 (6 bases). In germline, CDR1 is SEHNR, CDR2 FQNEAQ (reference sequence). This CDR3 spans 13 amino acids. The V gene lost 6 bases and the J gene lost 10 bases, with 17 bases spanning the gap. CDR3 in amino acids: CASSRDFVIPQYF. As DNA, the CDR3 is TGTGCCAGCAGTCGGGACTTTGTTATTCCGCAGTATTTT.

The rearrangement uses TRBV19 and TRBJ2-2, with D possibly being TRBD1 (5 bases). The germline CDR1 and CDR2 sequences are LNHDA and SQIVND (reference sequence). V dropped 6 bases and J dropped 2 bases, with 7 bases sitting between them. This CDR3 is built from 13 residues. The CDR3 protein is CASSRVNTGELFF. The CDR3 DNA reads as TGTGCCAGTAGCAGGGTTAACACCGGGGAGCTGTTTTTT.

This clone was seen a few times. The chain combines TRBV6-1 with TRBJ1-1; weak D call: TRBD1 (5 bases). V dropped 0 bases and J dropped 4 bases, with 9 bases sitting between them. The CDR3 has 14 amino acids. Germline V lookup: CDR1 MNHNS, CDR2 SASEGT. Here the CDR3 reads CASSEAAGITEAFF. For the CDR3, the DNA is TGTGCCAGCAGTGAAGCTGCAGGGATCACTGAAGCTTTCTTT.

The V and J genes are TRBV29-1 and TRBJ1-1, with 7 bases aligning to TRBD1. V trimming: 6 bases; J trimming: 6 bases; junction bases outside the gene matches: 13. Germline V gives CDR1 SQVTM, CDR2 ANQGSEA. The CDR3 runs to 14 residues. The CDR3 region has the DNA TGCAGCGTCCTACCAGGGTCCAGGGGGTCTGAAGCTTTCTTT. This sequence encodes CSVLPGSRGSEAFF. The full variable domain, with the rest looked up from reference TRBV29-1 and TRBJ1-1, is SAVISQKPSRDICQRGTSLTIQCQVDSQVTMMFWYRQQPGQSLTLIATANQGSEATYESGFVIDKFPISRPNLTFSTLTVSNMSPEDSSIYLCSVLPGSRGSEAFFGQGTRLTVV.

This clone was observed a handful of times. The rearrangement links TRBV27 to TRBJ1-1; a possible D gene is TRBD1 (6 bases). The germline V and J ends were trimmed by 7 bases and 1 base, with 10 bases remaining between them. The CDR3 has 13 amino acids. CDR1 is MNHEY and CDR2 is SMNVEV in the germline V gene (reference sequence). The CDR3 sequence: CASTQGSNTEAFF. DNA of the CDR3: TGTGCCAGCACACAGGGCTCGAACACTGAAGCTTTCTTT.

This clone has a single count. The chain has TRBV6-1 and TRBJ2-3, with a tentative D call TRBD2 (7 bases). The CDR3 is made up of 18 amino acids. V lost 4 bases to trimming and J lost 1 base, with 21 bases between them. The germline V gene encodes CDR1 MNHNS and CDR2 SASEGT. CDR3 bases: TGTGCCAGCAGTGGGTCGGGGGGCCGTGCGTTCGGCACAGATACGCAGTATTTT. The encoded protein is CASSGSGGRAFGTDTQYF.

The V call is TRBV19, the J call TRBJ1-5; D is unclear. The CDR3 is made up of 13 amino acids. Germline lookup yields CDR1 LNHDA and CDR2 SQIVND (reference sequence). V dropped 7 bases and J dropped 6 bases, with 13 bases sitting between them. In DNA form, the CDR3 reads TGTGCCAGTAATTCGGGAAGGACTCAGCCCCAGCATTTT. It is translated as CASNSGRTQPQHF.

The sample holds one count of this clone. The chain joins TRBV5-1 to TRBJ1-5; tentative D call: TRBD1 (5 bases). Looked up from germline, CDR1 is SGHRS and CDR2 is YFSETQ. The V end was cut by 4 bases, the J end by 3 bases, with 29 bases between. This CDR3 comprises 20 residues. CDR3 sequence: CASSGTNHRAGPFDNQPQHF. In DNA, the CDR3 is TGCGCCAGCAGCGGAACCAACCATCGGGCAGGGCCGTTTGACAATCAGCCCCAGCATTTT.